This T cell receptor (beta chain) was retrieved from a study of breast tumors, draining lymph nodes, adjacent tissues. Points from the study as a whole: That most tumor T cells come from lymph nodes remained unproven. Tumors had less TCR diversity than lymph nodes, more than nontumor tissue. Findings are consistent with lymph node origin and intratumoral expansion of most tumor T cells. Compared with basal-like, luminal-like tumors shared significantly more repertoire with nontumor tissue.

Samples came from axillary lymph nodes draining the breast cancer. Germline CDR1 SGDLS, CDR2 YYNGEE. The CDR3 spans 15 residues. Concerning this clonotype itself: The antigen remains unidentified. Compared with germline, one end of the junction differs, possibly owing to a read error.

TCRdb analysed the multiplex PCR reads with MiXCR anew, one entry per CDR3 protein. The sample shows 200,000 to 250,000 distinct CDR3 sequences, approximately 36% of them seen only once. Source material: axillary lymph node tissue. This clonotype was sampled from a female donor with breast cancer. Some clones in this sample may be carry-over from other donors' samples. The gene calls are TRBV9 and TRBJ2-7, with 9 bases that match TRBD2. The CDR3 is CASSRRGGARDEPYF. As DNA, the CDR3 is TGTGCCAGCAGCCGACGCGGGGGGGCCAGGGATGAGCCGTACTTC.